This TCR beta chain was sequenced during a study of CD4 T cells in relation to SARS-CoV-2 and coronaviruses (dated by TCRdb to about 2021). Regarding the research as a whole: The ViraFEST assay cultured PBMCs with antigen for nine to ten days, then sequenced TCR beta CDR3s to find antigen-specific clonal expansions. An HIV-1 Nef peptide pool or a culture without peptide was used as the negative reference condition. The Adaptive Biotechnologies TCR-sequencing kit was used to sequence samples from a few pre-COVID donors and the naive versus memory experiments, while other data came from Illumina-based sequencing. Memory CD4+ T cell crossreactivity between SARS-CoV-2 and common cold coronavirus spike proteins was assessed at the TCR clonotype level in the study. Using patient-derived lymphoblastoid cell lines, the shared crossreactive spike epitopes were mapped to their HLA restriction. Expansion assays from other donors in the study were sequenced with a different, Illumina-based TCR-beta assay. Overall study outcomes, separate from this receptor: Compared with monoreactive clones, crossreactive clones had significantly weaker SARS-CoV-2-driven expansion, a result consistent with antigenic imprinting. No donor contributed both pre-pandemic and post-infection samples, which limited tracing the source of pre-existing responses. Small numbers of patients and of tested TCRs limited the study. Crossreactivity analysis was centred on spike protein, so crossreactivity against other viral proteins was not assessed. Memory CD4+ clonotypes crossrecognizing SARS-CoV-2 and at least one common cold coronavirus spike were found in 60% to 70% of donors.

This clone was seen a single time. The target of this receptor is not known. There are no base qualities to consult, and no much larger clone falls within one base. Including the terminal cysteine and phenylalanine, the CDR3 comprises 11 residues. CDR3 DNA only is kept here, 33 bases in frame from base 1. The V and J ends are trimmed by 8 bases and 5 bases, leaving 9 bases between them. Based on the germline V gene (reference sequence), the CDR1 and CDR2 sequences are LNHDA and SQIVND. CD4+ T cells from unexposed donors were collected before the COVID-19 pandemic (2011-2018). After approximately 11 days of culture, CD4+ T cells were isolated with the EasySep CD4+ T cell isolation kit. As cell number allowed, CD4+ T cells from unexposed donors were tested for reactivity to SARS-CoV-2 S and N and to four common cold coronavirus spike pools. Two million PBMCs per well were cultured in IMDM with around 5% human AB serum and 7.5 to 10 IU/ml IL-2. Half of the culture medium was replaced with fresh IL-2-containing medium on days 3 and 7. Triplicate replicate wells were generally used for each peptide culture condition. Leukapheresis product for the unexposed donors was purchased commercially. Ficoll-Paque PLUS gradient centrifugation was used to isolate PBMCs from leukapheresis product or whole blood. PBMCs were either used fresh in the expansion assay or cryopreserved at -140 degrees C. The QIAamp Micro DNA Kit was used to extract genomic DNA from the CD4+ T cells.

Library generation was performed with the immunoSEQ multiplex PCR assay. Regarding the original processing steps: During preprocessing, nonproductive sequences were discarded, as were any CDR3s that did not begin with C, did not end with F or W, or were shorter than 7 amino acids. The MANAFEST web app was used to call antigen-specific clonotypes on the basis of expansion compared with the reference and with other culture wells. A clone was considered positive if the clone showed significant expansion compared with the reference culture in 2 of 3 replicate wells at an FDR below 0.05. Positive clones also required significant expansion versus all other tandem wells and an odds ratio above 5. After three terminal residues were trimmed from each end, CDR3 homology was quantified as pairwise Levenshtein distance using the stringdist R package. TCRdb mirrors the immuneACCESS table, restricted to in-frame sequences. Some clones are absent from its copies; in checked studies, under half trace to an unresolved V gene, and the reason for the others is unknown. From that table come the V and J calls and clone size; the DNA was used to work out D and trimming. This sample holds about 31,000 clones; roughly 78% were observed only once. The ten largest clones take up roughly an eighth of the sample.

The clonotype originates from a human donor in good health. The chain is encoded by TRBV19 joined to TRBJ2-5; no D gene call is confident. The sample taken for sequencing was CD4+ T cells from PBMCs, cultured in vitro. The CDR3 region: CASSQRETQYF. DNA sequence: TGTGCCAGTTCCCAACGGGAGACCCAGTACTTC.